A selection of T cell receptor beta chains follows, all from one sample in a study of technical replicates of blood from a few donors. Sequencing used immunoSEQ multiplex PCR; TCRdb keeps in-frame clones, though not all of them. There are about 66,000 clones in the sample; roughly 90% occur only once, and just over 4.5% lies in the top ten. Sequenced material: PBMCs. The receptors here all came from a human donor in good health. Some clones in this sample may be carry-over from other donors' samples. CDR3s include the opening cysteine and the closing phenylalanine or tryptophan. The D gene is left open where the match is weak. Expanded clones get a size class; other rows say once, few or many, or leave the size out.

clone size: NA
J gene: TRBJ2-2
V gene: TRBV5-1
D gene: NA
CDR3 protein: CASSLGLAFVGELFF

clone size: NA
J gene: TRBJ2-7
V gene: TRBV11-1
D gene: TRBD2
CDR3 protein: CASSSGTSGYEQYF

clone size: NA
J gene: TRBJ1-1
V gene: TRBV7-2
D gene: TRBD1
CDR3 protein: CASSRGDRATEAFF

clone size: NA
J gene: TRBJ2-5
V gene: TRBV2
D gene: NA
CDR3 protein: CASSEDVSSWETQYF

clone size: NA
J gene: TRBJ2-7
V gene: TRBV9
D gene: TRBD2
CDR3 protein: CASSQGRAAFDYEQYF

clone size: NA
J gene: TRBJ2-3
V gene: TRBV7-2
D gene: NA
CDR3 protein: CASSLRVAPDTQYF

clone size: NA
J gene: TRBJ1-2
V gene: TRBV5-1
D gene: NA
CDR3 protein: CASSLASAGARGELYGYTF

clone size: NA
J gene: TRBJ2-5
V gene: TRBV18
D gene: TRBD2
CDR3 protein: CASSPDEGPGGTETQYF

clone size: NA
J gene: TRBJ2-7
V gene: TRBV10-3
D gene: TRBD2
CDR3 protein: CAITSGSNYEQYF

clone size: NA
J gene: TRBJ1-2
V gene: TRBV5-4
D gene: TRBD1
CDR3 protein: CASGDPGQGFYGYTF

clone size: NA
J gene: TRBJ2-7
V gene: TRBV4-2
D gene: NA
CDR3 protein: CASSQASSHEQYF

clone size: NA
J gene: TRBJ1-1
V gene: TRBV7-2
D gene: NA
CDR3 protein: CASSFGGLNTEAFF

clone size: once
J gene: TRBJ2-4
V gene: TRBV4-2
D gene: TRBD2
CDR3 protein: CASSLTGTTKNIQYF

clone size: once
J gene: TRBJ2-1
V gene: TRBV7-9
D gene: NA
CDR3 protein: CASSLGRGQFYNEQFF

clone size: NA
J gene: TRBJ2-1
V gene: TRBV7-2
D gene: TRBD2
CDR3 protein: CASNPGGGAWNEQFF

clone size: NA
J gene: TRBJ1-2
V gene: TRBV6-5
D gene: NA
CDR3 protein: CASSYSGFGYTF

clone size: NA
J gene: TRBJ2-2
V gene: TRBV5-4
D gene: TRBD2
CDR3 protein: CASGARGVTDTGELFF

clone size: NA
J gene: TRBJ1-2
V gene: TRBV29-1
D gene: NA
CDR3 protein: CSVEGVDLTGYGYTF

clone size: NA
J gene: TRBJ1-6
V gene: TRBV19
D gene: NA
CDR3 protein: CASSIRNSPLHF

clone size: NA
J gene: TRBJ2-2
V gene: TRBV6-6
D gene: TRBD1
CDR3 protein: CASNRQGLAGELFF

clone size: once
J gene: TRBJ2-5
V gene: TRBV21-1
D gene: NA
CDR3 protein: CASMGGSSQETQYF

clone size: NA
J gene: TRBJ1-1
V gene: TRBV11-2
D gene: TRBD1
CDR3 protein: CASSLMGQGARAEAFF

clone size: once
J gene: TRBJ1-2
V gene: TRBV5-1
D gene: TRBD1
CDR3 protein: CASSSDQQGAGGYTF

clone size: NA
J gene: TRBJ2-1
V gene: TRBV7-9
D gene: TRBD2
CDR3 protein: CASSPSPAGLAGGLEFF

clone size: NA
J gene: TRBJ1-6
V gene: TRBV15
D gene: NA
CDR3 protein: CATSVREESSPLHF

clone size: NA
J gene: TRBJ2-5
V gene: TRBV16
D gene: TRBD2
CDR3 protein: CASSRTSGTETQYF